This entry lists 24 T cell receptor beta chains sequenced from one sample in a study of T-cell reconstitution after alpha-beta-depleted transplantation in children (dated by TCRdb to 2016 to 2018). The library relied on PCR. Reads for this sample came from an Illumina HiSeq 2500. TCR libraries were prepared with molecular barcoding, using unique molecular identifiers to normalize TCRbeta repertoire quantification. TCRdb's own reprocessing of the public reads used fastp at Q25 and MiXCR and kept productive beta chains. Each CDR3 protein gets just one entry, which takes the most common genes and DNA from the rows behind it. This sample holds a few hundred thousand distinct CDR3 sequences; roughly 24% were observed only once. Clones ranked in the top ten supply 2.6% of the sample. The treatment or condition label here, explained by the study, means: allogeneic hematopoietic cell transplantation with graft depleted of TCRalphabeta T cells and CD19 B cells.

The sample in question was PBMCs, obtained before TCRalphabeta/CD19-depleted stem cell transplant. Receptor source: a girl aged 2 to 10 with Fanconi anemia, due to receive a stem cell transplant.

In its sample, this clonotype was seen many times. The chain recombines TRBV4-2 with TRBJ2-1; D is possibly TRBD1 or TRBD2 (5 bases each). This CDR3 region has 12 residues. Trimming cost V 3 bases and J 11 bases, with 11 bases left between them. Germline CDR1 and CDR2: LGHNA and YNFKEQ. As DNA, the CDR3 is TGTGCCAGCAGCCACGAAGGGACGCAGCAGTTCTTC. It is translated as CASSHEGTQQFF.

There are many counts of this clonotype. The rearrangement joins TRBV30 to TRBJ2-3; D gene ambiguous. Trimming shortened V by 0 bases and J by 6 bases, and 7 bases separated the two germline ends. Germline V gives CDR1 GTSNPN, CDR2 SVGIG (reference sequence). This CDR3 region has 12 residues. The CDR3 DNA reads TGTGCCTGGAGTGTAGTTGCGGATACGCAGTATTTT. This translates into CAWSVVADTQYF. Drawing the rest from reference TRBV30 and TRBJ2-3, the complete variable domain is SQTIHQWPATLVQPVGSPLSLECTVEGTSNPNLYWYRQAAGRGLQLLFYSVGIGQISSEVPQNLSASRPQDRQFILSSKKLLLSDSGFYLCAWSVVADTQYFGPGTRLTVL.

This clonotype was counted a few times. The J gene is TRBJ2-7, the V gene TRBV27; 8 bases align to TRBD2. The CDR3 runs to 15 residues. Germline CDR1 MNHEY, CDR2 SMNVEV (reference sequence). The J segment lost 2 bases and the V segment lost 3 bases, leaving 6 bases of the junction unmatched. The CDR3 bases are TGTGCCAGCAGTTTGAGCCTAGCGGGTCCCTACGAGCAGTACTTC. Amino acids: CASSLSLAGPYEQYF.

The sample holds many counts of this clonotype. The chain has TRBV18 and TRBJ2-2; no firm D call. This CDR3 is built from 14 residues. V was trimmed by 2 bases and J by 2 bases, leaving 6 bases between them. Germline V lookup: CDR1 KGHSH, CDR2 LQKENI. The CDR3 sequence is CASSPDLNTGELFF. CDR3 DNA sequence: TGTGCCAGCTCACCAGACTTAAACACCGGGGAGCTGTTTTTT.

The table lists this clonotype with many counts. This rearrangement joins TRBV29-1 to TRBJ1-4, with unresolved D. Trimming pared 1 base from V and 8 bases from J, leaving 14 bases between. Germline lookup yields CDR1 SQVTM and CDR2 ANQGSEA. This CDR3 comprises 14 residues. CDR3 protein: CSVEGTGESEKLFF. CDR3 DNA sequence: TGCAGCGTTGAAGGGACGGGAGAGAGCGAAAAACTGTTTTTT.

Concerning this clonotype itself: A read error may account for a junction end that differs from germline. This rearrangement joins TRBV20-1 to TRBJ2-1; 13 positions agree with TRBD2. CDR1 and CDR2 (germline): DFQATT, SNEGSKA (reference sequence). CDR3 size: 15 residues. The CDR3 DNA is TGCGGTGCTAGGATACTAGCGGGGGGGTACAATGAGCAGTTCTTC. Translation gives CGARILAGGYNEQFF.

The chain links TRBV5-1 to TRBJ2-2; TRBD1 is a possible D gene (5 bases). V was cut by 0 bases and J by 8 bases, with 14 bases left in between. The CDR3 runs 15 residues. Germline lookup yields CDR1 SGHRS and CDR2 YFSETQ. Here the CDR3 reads CASSLAAGLVGELFF. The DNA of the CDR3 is TGCGCCAGCAGCTTGGCTGCAGGGCTGGTGGGGGAGCTGTTTTTT. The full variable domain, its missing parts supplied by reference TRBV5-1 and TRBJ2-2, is KAGVTQTPRYLIKTRGQQVTLSCSPISGHRSVSWYQQTPGQGLQFLFEYFSETQRNKGNFPGRFSGRQFSNSRSEMNVSTLELGDSALYLCASSLAAGLVGELFFGEGSRLTVL.

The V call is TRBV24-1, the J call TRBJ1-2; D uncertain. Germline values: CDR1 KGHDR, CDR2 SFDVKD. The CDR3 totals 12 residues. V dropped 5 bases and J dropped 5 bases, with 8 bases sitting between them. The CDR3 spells CATSGTSYGYTF. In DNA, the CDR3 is TGTGCCACCAGTGGAACTAGTTATGGCTACACCTTC.

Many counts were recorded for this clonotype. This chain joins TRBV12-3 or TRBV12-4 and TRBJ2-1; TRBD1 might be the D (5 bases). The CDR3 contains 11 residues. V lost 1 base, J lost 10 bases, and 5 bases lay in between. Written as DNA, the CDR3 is TGTGCCAGCAGTTTAGAGGGGGAGCAGTTCTTC. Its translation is CASSLEGEQFF.

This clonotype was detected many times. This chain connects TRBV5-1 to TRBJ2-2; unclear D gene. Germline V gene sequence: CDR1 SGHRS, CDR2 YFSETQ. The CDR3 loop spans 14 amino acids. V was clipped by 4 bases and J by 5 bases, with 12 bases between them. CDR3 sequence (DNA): TGCGCCAGCAGCCCCCAGATTCGAACCGGGGAGCTGTTTTTT. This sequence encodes CASSPQIRTGELFF.

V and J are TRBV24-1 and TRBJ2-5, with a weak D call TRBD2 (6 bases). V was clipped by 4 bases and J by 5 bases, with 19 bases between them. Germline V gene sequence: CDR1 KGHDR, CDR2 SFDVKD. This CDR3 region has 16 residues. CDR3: CATSDTGTGGLETQYF. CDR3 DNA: TGTGCCACCAGTGACACCGGGACCGGAGGGCTCGAGACCCAGTACTTC.

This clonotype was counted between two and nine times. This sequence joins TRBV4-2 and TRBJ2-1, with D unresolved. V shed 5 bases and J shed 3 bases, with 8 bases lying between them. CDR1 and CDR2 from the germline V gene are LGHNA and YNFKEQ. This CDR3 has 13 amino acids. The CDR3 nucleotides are TGTGCCAGCAGCGCCACCCTCTACAATGAGCAGTTCTTC. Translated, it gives CASSATLYNEQFF.

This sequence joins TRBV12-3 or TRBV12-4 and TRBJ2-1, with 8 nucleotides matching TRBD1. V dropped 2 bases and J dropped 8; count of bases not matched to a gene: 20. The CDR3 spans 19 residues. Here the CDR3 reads CASSLKLQGTGEIQYEQFF. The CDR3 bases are TGTGCCAGCAGTTTAAAGCTCCAGGGGACAGGTGAAATCCAATATGAGCAGTTCTTC.

The CDR3 DNA sequence: TGTGCCAGCATTATGGACAGATGGGGAGGCTACACCTTC. Translation: CASIMDRWGGYTF. The chain has TRBV6-5 and TRBJ1-2; TRBD1 might be the D (6 bases). CDR1 and CDR2 (germline): MNHEY, SVGAGI. V shed 7 bases and J shed 8 bases, with 17 bases lying between them. The CDR3 spans 13 residues.

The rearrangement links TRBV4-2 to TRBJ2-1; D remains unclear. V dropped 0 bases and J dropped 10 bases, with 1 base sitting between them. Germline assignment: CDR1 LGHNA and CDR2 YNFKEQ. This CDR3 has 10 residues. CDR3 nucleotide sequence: TGTGCCAGCAGCCAAGAAGAGCAGTTCTTC. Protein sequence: CASSQEEQFF.

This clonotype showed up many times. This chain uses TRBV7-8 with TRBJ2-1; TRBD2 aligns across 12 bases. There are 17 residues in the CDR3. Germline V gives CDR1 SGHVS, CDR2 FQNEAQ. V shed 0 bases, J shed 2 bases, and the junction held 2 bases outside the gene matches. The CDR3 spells CASSLAWTSGTYNEQFF. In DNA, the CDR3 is TGTGCCAGCAGCTTAGCGTGGACTAGCGGGACCTACAATGAGCAGTTCTTC.

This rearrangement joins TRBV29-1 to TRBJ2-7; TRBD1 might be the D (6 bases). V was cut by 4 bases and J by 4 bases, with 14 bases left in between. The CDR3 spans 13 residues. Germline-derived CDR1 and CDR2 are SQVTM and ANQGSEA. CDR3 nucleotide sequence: TGCAGCGTTGGCCCAGGGGACACATACGAGCAGTACTTC. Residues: CSVGPGDTYEQYF.

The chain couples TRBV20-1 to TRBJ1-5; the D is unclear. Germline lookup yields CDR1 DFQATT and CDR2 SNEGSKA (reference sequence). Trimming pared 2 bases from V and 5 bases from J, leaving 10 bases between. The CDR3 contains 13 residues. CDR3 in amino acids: CSARTGSDQPQHF. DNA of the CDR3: TGCAGTGCTAGAACGGGGAGCGATCAGCCCCAGCATTTT.

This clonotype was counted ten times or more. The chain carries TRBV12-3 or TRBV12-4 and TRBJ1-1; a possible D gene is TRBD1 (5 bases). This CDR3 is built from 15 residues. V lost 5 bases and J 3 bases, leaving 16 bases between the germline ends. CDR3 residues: CASSPLILGDTEAFF. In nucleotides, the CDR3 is TGTGCCAGCAGTCCCTTGATCTTAGGGGACACTGAAGCTTTCTTT.

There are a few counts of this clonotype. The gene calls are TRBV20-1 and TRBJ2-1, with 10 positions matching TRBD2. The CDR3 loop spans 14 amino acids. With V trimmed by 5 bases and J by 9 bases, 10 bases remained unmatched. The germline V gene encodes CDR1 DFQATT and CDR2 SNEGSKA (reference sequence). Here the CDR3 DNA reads TGCAGTGCTGTAAAGAGCGGGAGGGCATCTGAGCAGTTCTTC. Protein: CSAVKSGRASEQFF.

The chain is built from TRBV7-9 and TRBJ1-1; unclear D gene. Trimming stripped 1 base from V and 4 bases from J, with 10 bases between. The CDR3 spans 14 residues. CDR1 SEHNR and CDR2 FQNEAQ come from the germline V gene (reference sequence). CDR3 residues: CASSLGVGRTEAFF. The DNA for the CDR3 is TGTGCCAGCAGCTTAGGGGTAGGGCGCACTGAAGCTTTCTTT. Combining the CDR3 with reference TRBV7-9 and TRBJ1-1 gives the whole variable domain DTGVSQNPRHKITKRGQNVTFRCDPISEHNRLYWYRQTLGQGPEFLTYFQNEAQLEKSRLLSDRFSAERPKGSFSTLEIQRTEQGDSAMYLCASSLGVGRTEAFFGQGTRLTVV.

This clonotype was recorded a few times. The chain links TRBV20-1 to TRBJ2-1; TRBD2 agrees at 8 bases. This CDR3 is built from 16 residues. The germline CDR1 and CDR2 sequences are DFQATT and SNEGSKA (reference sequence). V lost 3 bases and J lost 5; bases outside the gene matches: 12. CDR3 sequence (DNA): TGCAGTGCTAGTCAAGCATGGGCGGGAGGAAACAATGAGCAGTTCTTC. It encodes CSASQAWAGGNNEQFF.

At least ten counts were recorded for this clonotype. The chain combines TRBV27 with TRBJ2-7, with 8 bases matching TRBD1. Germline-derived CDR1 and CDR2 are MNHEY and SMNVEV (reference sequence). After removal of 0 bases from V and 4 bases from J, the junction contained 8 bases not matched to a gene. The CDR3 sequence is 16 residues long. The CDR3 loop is CASSLSVDRAVYEQYF. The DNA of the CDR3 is TGTGCCAGCAGTTTATCGGTGGACAGGGCTGTATACGAGCAGTACTTC.

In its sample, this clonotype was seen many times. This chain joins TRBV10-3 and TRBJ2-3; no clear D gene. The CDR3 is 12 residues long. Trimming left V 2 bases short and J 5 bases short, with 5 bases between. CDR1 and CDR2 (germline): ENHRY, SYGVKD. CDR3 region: CAISERRDTQYF. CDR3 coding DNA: TGTGCCATCAGTGAGAGGAGAGATACGCAGTATTTT.